This passage covers 28 T cell receptor beta chains from one sample sequenced in a study of tumor and adjacent non-tumor tissue in lung cancer. A modified ARM-PCR protocol with three rounds of nested PCR amplified TCRbeta. MiXCR, applied by TCRdb to the multiplex PCR reads, yields one record per CDR3 protein. The repertoire holds roughly 75,000 distinct CDR3 sequences, with around 70% as singletons. No cell sorting was done before RNA was extracted from the tissue. This non-tumor lung sample came from over 3 cm beyond the tumor edge. Sequencing was carried out using distant non-tumor lung tissue. The receptors stem from a woman aged 50 to 65 with non-small cell lung cancer.

Of note for this clonotype: Since no conserved phenylalanine or tryptophan closes the CDR3, a read error is the likely cause. The limits of the CDR3 on the DNA are not certain, so only TCRdb's listed CDR3 is given. The chain employs TRBV6-2 or TRBV6-3 and TRBJ1-2. The CDR3 contains 13 residues when both ends are counted. Germline assignment: CDR1 MNHEY and CDR2 SVGEGT. This CDR3 is CASIPPGGDGYIS.

Relative to its sample, this clonotype is medium-sized. The rearrangement links TRBV10-3 to TRBJ2-5; 11 bases are shared with TRBD2. V dropped 0 bases and J dropped 2; count of bases not matched to a gene: 11. The CDR3 is 19 residues long. Germline CDR1 reads ENHRY; CDR2 reads SYGVKD. The CDR3 loop reads CAISESPPTSGRVQETQYF. In DNA, the CDR3 is TGTGCCATCAGTGAGTCCCCCCCCACTAGCGGGAGAGTTCAAGAGACCCAGTACTTC.

The chain combines TRBV11-2 with TRBJ1-1; D gene ambiguous. V gave up 0 bases and J gave up 3 bases, with 11 bases separating them. This CDR3 comprises 15 residues. The germline V gene has CDR1 SGHAT and CDR2 FQNNGV. The chain's CDR3 is CASSLEGHSDTEAFF. CDR3 sequence (DNA): TGTGCCAGCAGCTTAGAAGGCCATAGTGACACTGAAGCTTTCTTT. Drawing the rest from reference TRBV11-2 and TRBJ1-1, the complete variable domain is EAGVAQSPRYKIIEKRQSVAFWCNPISGHATLYWYQQILGQGPKLLIQFQNNGVVDDSQLPKDRFSAERLKGVDSTLKIQPAKLEDSAVYLCASSLEGHSDTEAFFGQGTRLTVV.

As for this clonotype: A much bigger clone sits one base away, suggesting this may be a read error. The chain joins TRBV5-4 to TRBJ2-1; weak D call: TRBD2 (6 bases). The CDR3 runs 14 residues. Germline V lookup: CDR1 SGHNT, CDR2 YYREEE (reference sequence). This chain's CDR3 is CASNLRRTTNEQFF. The CDR3 nucleotides are TGTGCCAGCAACTTGAGGAGGACTACCAATGAGCAGTTCTTC.

Ten or more counts support this clonotype. The chain joins TRBV14 to TRBJ2-1, with 10 bases aligning to TRBD2. Germline CDR1 is SGHDN and CDR2 is FVKESK. V was clipped by 4 bases and J by 4 bases; unmatched bases: 1. This CDR3 is 14 amino acids long. The CDR3 loop reads CASSPSGSYNEQFF. The CDR3 DNA reads TGTGCCAGCAGCCCTAGCGGGAGTTACAATGAGCAGTTCTTC.

About this clonotype: Just one base apart from a much larger clone, this may be a read error. This likely comes from a read error, as the CDR3 has no conserved phenylalanine or tryptophan at its end. The gene calls are TRBV20-1 and TRBJ1-1, with D hard to call. Germline V gives CDR1 DFQATT, CDR2 SNEGSKA (reference sequence). The CDR3 has 13 residues. Trimming removed 4 bases at V and 0 bases at J, with 9 bases between. CDR3 in amino acids: CSAKGLLNTEAFL. Here the CDR3 DNA reads TGCAGTGCTAAAGGCCTGTTGAACACTGAAGCTTTCTTA.

A few counts support this clonotype. A much larger clone is a single base away; this may be a read error. The chain recombines TRBV5-6 with TRBJ2-1; 7 bases are shared with TRBD2. The V gene end was trimmed by 3 bases and the J gene end by 1 base; junction bases not matched to a gene: 7. Germline V gives CDR1 SGHDT, CDR2 YYEEEE. CDR3 size: 16 residues. CDR3 coding DNA: TGTGCCAGCAGCTACCCAGCGGGATCATCCTACAATGAGCAGTTCTTC. Encoded protein: CASSYPAGSSYNEQFF. The variable domain in full, with the rest retrieved from reference TRBV5-6 and TRBJ2-1, is DAGVTQSPTHLIKTRGQQVTLRCSPKSGHDTVSWYQQALGQGPQFIFQYYEEEERQRGNFPDRFSGHQFPNYSSELNVNALLLGDSALYLCASSYPAGSSYNEQFFGPGTRLTVL.

Ten or more counts support this clonotype. This chain uses TRBV4-3 with TRBJ2-4; TRBD2 might be the D (6 bases). Trimming pared 0 bases from V and 3 bases from J, leaving 15 bases between. CDR1 is LGHNA and CDR2 is YSLEER in the germline V gene. CDR3 length: 17 amino acids. In DNA form, the CDR3 reads TGCGCCAGCAGCCAAGATGTTGCGCTCGGGGGCAAAAACATTCAGTACTTC. This gives the protein CASSQDVALGGKNIQYF.

Comment on this clonotype: One junction end does not reproduce the germline sequence, and a read error may be involved. DNA of the CDR3: TGTCCCAGCAGCCGGCGGACAGGGTCTGAGGAGACCCAGTACTTC. Protein sequence: CPSSRRTGSEETQYF. The rearrangement joins TRBV6-1 to TRBJ2-5, with 8 positions matching TRBD1. The CDR3 is made up of 15 amino acids. From germline, CDR1 is MNHNS and CDR2 SASEGT.

On this clonotype itself: At one end the junction does not follow the germline gene, possibly because of a read error. This sequence joins TRBV5-1 and TRBJ1-1; maybe TRBD1 (5 bases). Germline CDR1 reads SGHRS; CDR2 reads YFSETQ. CDR3 length: 16 residues. This CDR3 is CASSIGTTLFEGETFF. DNA of the CDR3: TGCGCCAGCAGCATAGGGACCACCCTATTCGAAGGTGAAACTTTCTTT.

Concerning this clonotype itself: This sequence may be a read error, since a much larger clone differs from it by one base. The chain combines TRBV20-1 with TRBJ2-7, with D tentatively TRBD1 (6 bases). CDR1 is DFQATT, CDR2 SNEGSKA, per germline (reference sequence). This CDR3 is built from 14 residues. CDR3 DNA: TGCAGTACTAGACAGACAGGAGGAAACTACGAGCAGTACTTC. Translation gives CSTRQTGGNYEQYF.

As to this clonotype: Its ends do not fully match the called genes, so a read error is possible. V usage is TRBV11-1 and J usage is TRBJ2-3; possibly TRBD1 or TRBD2 for D (5 bases each). CDR1 SGHAT and CDR2 FQDESV come from the germline V gene (reference sequence). This CDR3 contains 15 residues. In nucleotides, the CDR3 is TGTGTCAGCAGCTTCGCTGAGGGGTCCACAGATACGCAGTATTTT. This translates into CVSSFAEGSTDTQYF.

In this sample, this clonotype turned up a few times. One base away lies a much larger clone, so this may be a sequencing read error. CDR3 amino acids: CVSRRGADTQYF. CDR3 nucleotides: TGTGTCAGCAGGAGGGGCGCAGATACGCAGTATTTT. The rearrangement links TRBV21-1 to TRBJ2-3; the tabulated D call, TRBD2, remains unverified against the DNA. TRBV21-1 constitutes a pseudogene. The CDR3 sequence is 12 residues long.

For this clonotype: The junction differs from germline at one of its ends, possibly a read error. The chain has TRBV6-5 and TRBJ1-5, with 8 bases identical to TRBD1. From germline, CDR1 is MNHEY and CDR2 SVGAGI. The CDR3 has 15 residues. This CDR3 reads CTSNYTTGVDQPHHF. Here the CDR3 DNA reads TGTACCAGCAATTACACGACAGGGGTAGATCAGCCCCACCATTTT.

This clonotype appeared a single time. A much larger clone is a single base away; this may be a read error. Written as DNA, the CDR3 is TGTGCCAGCACCCTGCGGCACGGGAGTAGGGCTGAGACCCAGTACTTC. Encoded protein: CASTLRHGSRAETQYF. The chain joins TRBV6-1 to TRBJ2-5, with D maybe TRBD2 (6 bases). The CDR3 spans 16 residues. Germline V CDR1 and CDR2: MNHNS, SASEGT. Trimming left V 7 bases short and J 5 bases short, with 23 bases between.

Only one count was recorded for this clonotype. At one end, the junction sequence differs from germline, possibly due to a read error. The chain carries TRBV4-3 and TRBJ2-6; no firm D call. The CDR3 sequence is 17 residues long. Germline V gene data show CDR1 as LGHNA and CDR2 as YSLEER. CDR3 protein: CASNQDAGLSRANVLTF. CDR3 bases: TGCGCAAGCAACCAAGACGCAGGTTTATCTAGGGCCAACGTCCTGACTTTC.

This clonotype was recorded once. Since no conserved phenylalanine or tryptophan closes the CDR3, a read error is the likely cause. The V and J genes are TRBV29-1 and TRBJ2-5; 11 nucleotides line up with TRBD2. After removal of 4 bases from V and 5 bases from J, the junction contained 12 bases not matched to a gene. The CDR3 runs to 16 residues. Looked up from germline, CDR1 is SQVTM and CDR2 is ANQGSEA. In DNA form, the CDR3 reads TGCAGCGTTGCGGACAATAGCGGGAGGGTTGTGGAGACCCAGTACTAT. Its protein product is CSVADNSGRVVETQYY.

Notes on this clonotype: This clone may be a read error of a much larger clone one base away. Because it lacks the conserved phenylalanine or tryptophan at the end, this CDR3 is likely a read error. The chain combines TRBV4-2 with TRBJ1-5, with D possibly TRBD1 on 5 matching bases. The CDR3 is 16 residues long. The germline CDR1 and CDR2 sequences are LGHNA and YNFKEQ. Deletions cut 4 bases from V and 5 bases from J, with 18 bases between. CDR3 sequence (DNA): TGTGCCAGCAGCCCCAAATGGGGGGAACCGGATCAGCCCCAGCATTCT. Protein sequence: CASSPKWGEPDQPQHS.

Regarding this clonotype: Because the CDR3 is missing its conserved closing phenylalanine or tryptophan, this is likely a read error. The CDR3 region has the DNA TGTGCCAGCAGTAGACAGCAGAGTCAGCCCCAGCATTAT. This sequence encodes CASSRQQSQPQHY. The V gene is TRBV6-5, the J gene TRBJ1-5, with D possibly matching TRBD1 (5 bases). The CDR3 is 13 residues long. Trimming pared 5 bases from V and 6 bases from J, leaving 11 bases between. Germline loops: CDR1 MNHEY, CDR2 SVGAGI.

Details on this clonotype: The junction departs from germline at one end; a sequencing error may be responsible. The V and J genes are TRBV20-1 and TRBJ2-7; TRBD2 is a possible D gene (5 bases). The CDR3 is 13 residues long. CDR1 and CDR2 from the germline V gene are DFQATT and SNEGSKA (reference sequence). CDR3 amino acids: CSTSLRKDHEQYF. CDR3 bases: TGCAGTACTAGTCTCAGGAAAGACCACGAGCAGTACTTC.

In regard to this clonotype: Just one base apart from a much larger clone, this may be a read error. The chain uses TRBV6-2 or TRBV6-3 and TRBJ2-6; 8 nucleotides align to TRBD1. CDR1 and CDR2 (germline): MNHEY, SVGEGT. There are 16 residues in the CDR3. Written as DNA, the CDR3 is TGTGTCAGCAGGACAGGGAGAAGCCCTGGGGCCAACGTCCTGACTTTC. Amino acid sequence: CVSRTGRSPGANVLTF.

With respect to this clonotype: Mismatch with germline at one junction end may stem from a read error. CDR3 bases: TGCAGTGCTAGTGATCGAGCAGGGGATCAGCCCCAGCATTTC. Protein product: CSASDRAGDQPQHF. The chain is built from TRBV20-1 and TRBJ1-5, with D possibly matching TRBD1 (6 bases). Germline CDR1 DFQATT, CDR2 SNEGSKA (reference sequence). The CDR3 consists of 14 residues.

Regarding this clonotype: A read error is possible here, since a much larger clone lies one base away. Likely a read error: the CDR3 ends without its conserved phenylalanine or tryptophan. This chain links TRBV11-1 with TRBJ2-1; no clear D. The CDR3 is 11 amino acids. Germline CDR1 and CDR2: SGHAT and FQDESV (reference sequence). Trimming cost V 7 bases and J 6 bases, with 7 bases left between them. In nucleotides, the CDR3 is TGTGCCAGCACCAATGGCAATGAGCAGTTCTCC. Amino acid sequence: CASTNGNEQFS.

About this clonotype itself: This may be a read error: a much more frequent sequence differs by one nucleotide. The genes are TRBV12-3 or TRBV12-4 and TRBJ1-2; TRBD1 matches 7 bases. This CDR3 contains 15 residues. CDR3 in DNA: TGTGCCAGCAGTTCACCGGGACAGCTGATCTCTGGCTGCACCTTC. This encodes CASSSPGQLISGCTF.

With respect to this clonotype: Sequence at one end of the junction differs from germline and may be a read error. This chain links TRBV12-3 or TRBV12-4 with TRBJ2-3; D is possibly TRBD1 (5 bases). CDR3 length: 15 residues. The CDR3 DNA is TGTACCAGCAGTTTAGAGACACTAAGTACAGGTACGCAGTATTTT. As protein: CTSSLETLSTGTQYF.

A note on this clonotype: This may stem from a read error, because a much larger clone lies one nucleotide away. The chain carries TRBV10-3 and TRBJ1-3, with 10 bases lining up with TRBD1. The CDR3 totals 12 residues. The V gene end was trimmed by 10 bases and the J gene end by 7 bases; junction bases not matched to a gene: 4. Germline V gene data show CDR1 as ENHRY and CDR2 as SYGVKD. The CDR3 nucleotides read TGTGCCACGACAGGGGGCAGCAACACCATATATTTT. Encoded protein: CATTGGSNTIYF.

Details on this clonotype: A much larger clone lies a single base off, so this may be a read error. This chain uses TRBV20-1 with TRBJ2-7; tentatively, D is TRBD1 (6 bases). The CDR3 contains 13 residues. The germline V and J ends were trimmed by 3 bases and 2 bases, with 11 bases remaining between them. The germline gives CDR1 DFQATT, CDR2 SNEGSKA (reference sequence). CDR3 region: CSASGQTTYEQYF. In DNA form, the CDR3 reads TGCAGTGCTAGTGGACAGACGACCTACGAGCAGTACTTC.

The chain employs TRBV30 and TRBJ2-7; the D gene could be TRBD1 or TRBD2 (5 bases each). The CDR3 is 14 residues long. Per the germline V gene, CDR1 is GTSNPN and CDR2 is SVGIG (reference sequence). V lost 0 bases, J lost 5 bases, and 14 bases lay in between. This CDR3 is CAWSVLTGRHEQYF. Here the CDR3 DNA reads TGTGCCTGGAGTGTACTTACGGGGCGCCACGAGCAGTACTTC.